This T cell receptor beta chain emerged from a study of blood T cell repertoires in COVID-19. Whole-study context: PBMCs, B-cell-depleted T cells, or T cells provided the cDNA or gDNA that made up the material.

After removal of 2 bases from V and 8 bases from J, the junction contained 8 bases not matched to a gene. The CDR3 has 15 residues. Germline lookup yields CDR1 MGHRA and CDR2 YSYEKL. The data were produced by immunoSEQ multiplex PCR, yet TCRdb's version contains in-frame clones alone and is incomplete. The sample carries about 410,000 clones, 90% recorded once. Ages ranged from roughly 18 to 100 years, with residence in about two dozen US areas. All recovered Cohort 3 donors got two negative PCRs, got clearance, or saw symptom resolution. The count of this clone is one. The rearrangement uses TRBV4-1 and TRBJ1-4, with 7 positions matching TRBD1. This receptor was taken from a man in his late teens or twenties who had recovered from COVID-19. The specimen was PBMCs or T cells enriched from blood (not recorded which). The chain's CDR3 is CASSQSIDRDEKLFF. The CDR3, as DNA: TGCGCCAGCAGCCAATCCATAGACAGGGACGAAAAACTGTTTTTT.